These 8 T cell receptor beta chains were sequenced from one sample in a study of cytomegalovirus exposure and HLA in healthy donors. The study ran its PCR with 60 Vbeta and 13 Jbeta primers. Assay: immunoSEQ multiplex PCR; the TCRdb copy retains only in-frame clones and omits some. The sample includes around 200,000 clones, roughly three quarters of them seen just once. Sequenced material: PBMCs. Every receptor here comes from a male donor in good health and CMV-seronegative.

This chain joins TRBV11-2 and TRBJ1-2; TRBD1 matches 7 bases. Germline V gene lookup returns CDR1 SGHAT and CDR2 FQNNGV. V lost 4 bases and J lost 2; bases outside the gene matches: 4. The CDR3 totals 14 residues. CDR3 bases: TGTGCCAGCAGCTCGACAGGGTTAAACTATGGCTACACCTTC. Its protein is CASSSTGLNYGYTF.

V usage is TRBV7-9 and J usage is TRBJ2-1; tentatively, D is TRBD1 (6 bases). The CDR3 totals 15 residues. Trimming stripped 5 bases from V and 9 bases from J, with 20 bases between. Looked up from germline, CDR1 is SEHNR and CDR2 is FQNEAQ (reference sequence). DNA of the CDR3: TGTGCCAGCAGCGCCCCGGGACAAGGGGCGTTTGAGCAGTTCTTC. Encoded protein: CASSAPGQGAFEQFF.

V usage is TRBV6-5 and J usage is TRBJ2-1; 7 nucleotides match TRBD2. The junction had 8 bases not matched to a gene; V was cut back by 5 bases and J by 7 bases. The CDR3 consists of 14 residues. Germline V gene data show CDR1 as MNHEY and CDR2 as SVGAGI. The CDR3 nucleotides read TGTGCCAGCAGTGGGGACTATTTTGGGAATGAGCAGTTCTTC. This translates into CASSGDYFGNEQFF.

The genes are TRBV10-1 and TRBJ1-1; D possibly corresponds to TRBD1 (6 bases). Germline values: CDR1 WNHNN, CDR2 SYGVQD (reference sequence). V lost 5 bases to trimming and J lost 3 bases, with 16 bases between them. The length of the CDR3 is 15 residues. The DNA for the CDR3 is TGCGCCAGCAGTACCTACAGGGATCCCGACACTGAAGCTTTCTTT. Translation gives CASSTYRDPDTEAFF.

This sequence joins TRBV4-2 and TRBJ2-6; the D gene is possibly TRBD1 (5 bases). This CDR3 has 16 residues. V lost 0 bases and J lost 0, with 6 bases in between. Germline V gene lookup returns CDR1 LGHNA and CDR2 YNFKEQ. The CDR3 loop is CASSQEGVSGANVLTF. Here the CDR3 DNA reads TGTGCCAGCAGCCAAGAAGGGGTCTCTGGGGCCAACGTCCTGACTTTC.

The J gene is TRBJ2-7, the V gene TRBV28, with 7 bases fitting TRBD2. J gave up 4 bases and V 6 bases, and 9 bases lay outside the gene matches. The CDR3 covers 14 residues. Germline V CDR1 and CDR2: MDHEN, SYDVKM. As DNA, the CDR3 is TGTGCCAGCAGGGGTAGCGGGCACCCGTACGAGCAGTACTTC. Protein: CASRGSGHPYEQYF.

The rearrangement links TRBV6-5 to TRBJ2-5; TRBD2 aligns across 12 bases. Germline trimming cut 6 bases from V and 4 bases from J; bases unmatched to any gene: 6. The CDR3 sequence is 15 residues long. In germline, CDR1 is MNHEY, CDR2 SVGAGI. Here the CDR3 reads CASRLGLAGTETQYF. CDR3 nucleotide sequence: TGTGCCAGCAGGCTCGGACTAGCGGGAACAGAGACCCAGTACTTC.

The chain has TRBV6-4 and TRBJ1-5, with TRBD1 matching over 8 bases. The germline gives CDR1 MRHNA, CDR2 SNTAGT. The V segment lost 3 bases and the J segment 2 bases; nucleotides outside the gene matches: 18. The CDR3 length is 20 residues. The CDR3, as DNA: TGTGCCAGCAGTGATAAGGTTGGGACAGGCTACGAAAGTGGCAATCAGCCCCAGCATTTT. It translates to CASSDKVGTGYESGNQPQHF.